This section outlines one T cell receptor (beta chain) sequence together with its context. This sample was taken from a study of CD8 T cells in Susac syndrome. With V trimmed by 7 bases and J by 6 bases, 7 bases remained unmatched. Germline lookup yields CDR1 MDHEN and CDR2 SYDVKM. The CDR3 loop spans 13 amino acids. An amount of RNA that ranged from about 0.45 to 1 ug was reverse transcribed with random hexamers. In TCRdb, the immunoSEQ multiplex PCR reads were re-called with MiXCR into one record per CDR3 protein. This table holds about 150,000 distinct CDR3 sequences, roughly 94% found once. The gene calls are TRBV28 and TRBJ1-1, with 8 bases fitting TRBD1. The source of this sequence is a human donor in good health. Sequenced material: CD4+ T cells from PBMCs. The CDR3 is CASNPPGQAEAFF. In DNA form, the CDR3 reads TGTGCCAGCAATCCACCGGGACAGGCTGAAGCTTTCTTT.